The rows below give T cell receptor beta chains drawn from one sample of a study of T cells in Graves' hyperthyroidism and ophthalmopathy. TCRdb analysed the multiplex PCR reads with MiXCR anew, one entry per CDR3 protein. The sample contains around 620,000 distinct CDR3 sequences, 46% of which appear only once. Sequencing was performed on peripheral blood or thyroid tissue (not recorded which). These receptor sequences come from an adult woman with Graves' disease, either hyperthyroidism or ophthalmopathy (not recorded which). Both conserved end residues are part of each CDR3. D genes are given only for firm matches. Clone size is given for some rows only: seen once, a few or many times, or a class if the clone is expanded.

V gene	D gene	clone size	J gene	CDR3 protein	CDR3 DNA
TRBV29-1	NA	many	TRBJ1-1	CSAARGKEAFF	TGCAGCGCCGCTCGGGGAAAAGAAGCTTTCTTT
TRBV10-2	NA	few	TRBJ1-1	CASRQGHTEAFF	TGCGCCAGCAGACAGGGCCACACTGAAGCTTTCTTT
TRBV20-1	TRBD1	many	TRBJ1-5	CSTVRGPNQPQHF	TGCAGTACCGTGAGGGGGCCCAATCAGCCCCAGCATTTT
TRBV24-1	NA	few	TRBJ2-2	CAPGMGTGELFF	TGTGCCCCAGGAATGGGAACCGGGGAGCTGTTTTTT
TRBV5-6	TRBD1	few	TRBJ2-7	CASSVGTGVYEQYF	TGTGCCAGCAGCGTCGGGACAGGGGTTTACGAGCAGTACTTC
TRBV15	NA	NA	TRBJ1-5	CATSTSRTVNQPQHF	TGTGCCACCAGCACATCCCGGACCGTCAATCAGCCCCAGCATTTT
TRBV10-2	NA	NA	TRBJ1-1	CASSDLRGERDTEAFF	TGCGCCAGCAGTGATTTACGAGGGGAGAGGGACACTGAAGCTTTCTTT
TRBV4-1	NA	few	TRBJ2-7	CASSQGSPRKRGYRQYF	TGCGCCAGCAGCCAAGGATCCCCCCGGAAAAGGGGTTATAGGCAGTACTTC
TRBV29-1	TRBD1	NA	TRBJ2-5	CSVAGQRQETQYF	TGCAGCGTTGCGGGACAGAGACAAGAGACCCAGTACTTC
TRBV15	NA	NA	TRBJ2-7	CATEGQSDYEQYF	TGTGCCACCGAAGGACAGTCGGACTACGAGCAGTACTTC
TRBV5-1	NA	many	TRBJ2-2	CASSIRTTSTGELFF	TGCGCCAGCAGCATCCGGACCACGAGCACCGGGGAGCTGTTTTTT
TRBV25-1	TRBD1	NA	TRBJ1-1	CASSLDRVAAFF	TGTGCCAGCAGTTTAGACAGGGTAGCAGCTTTCTTT
TRBV2	NA	NA	TRBJ1-1	CASSERARGTEAFF	TGTGCCAGCAGTGAGCGGGCCCGAGGCACTGAAGCTTTCTTT
TRBV20-1	NA	many	TRBJ1-6	CSATEGDSYNSPLHF	TGCAGTGCTACAGAGGGGGACTCCTATAATTCACCCCTCCACTTT
TRBV7-3	TRBD2	NA	TRBJ2-7	CASSYSFQKTSGRTYF	TGTGCCAGCAGTTACTCCTTCCAAAAAACTAGCGGGAGGACGTACTTC
TRBV7-9	NA	NA	TRBJ2-6	CASSSVTGGANVLTF	TGTGCCAGCAGCTCCGTTACGGGTGGGGCCAACGTCCTGACTTTC
TRBV20-1	TRBD1	NA	TRBJ2-5	CSAPDRYYQETQYF	TGCAGTGCTCCGGACAGGTACTACCAAGAGACCCAGTACTTC
TRBV28	TRBD2	many	TRBJ2-7	CASRPTQREGQQYF	TGTGCCAGCAGGCCGACCCAGCGGGAGGGCCAGCAGTACTTC
TRBV24-1	NA	NA	TRBJ1-4	CATSDTNEKLFF	TGTGCCACCAGTGATACTAATGAAAAACTGTTTTTT
TRBV15	TRBD1	many	TRBJ1-1	CASTRGRTEAFF	TGTGCCTCGACGAGGGGGCGGACTGAAGCTTTCTTT
TRBV7-9	NA	NA	TRBJ2-5	CASSSEVQETQYF	TGTGCCAGCAGCTCGGAGGTCCAAGAGACCCAGTACTTC
TRBV27	TRBD1	few	TRBJ2-2	CASGQGSTGELFF	TGTGCCAGCGGACAGGGCTCCACCGGGGAGCTGTTTTTT
TRBV20-1	NA	NA	TRBJ2-3	CSAPTSTDTQYF	TGCAGTGCCCCCACTAGCACAGATACGCAGTATTTT
TRBV25-1	NA	few	TRBJ1-2	CASSELSNYGYTF	TGTGCCAGCAGCGAGCTTTCTAACTATGGCTACACCTTC
TRBV5-1	TRBD1	NA	TRBJ1-6	CASSPLTGVESPLHF	TGCGCCAGCAGCCCGTTGACAGGGGTAGAATCACCCCTCCACTTT